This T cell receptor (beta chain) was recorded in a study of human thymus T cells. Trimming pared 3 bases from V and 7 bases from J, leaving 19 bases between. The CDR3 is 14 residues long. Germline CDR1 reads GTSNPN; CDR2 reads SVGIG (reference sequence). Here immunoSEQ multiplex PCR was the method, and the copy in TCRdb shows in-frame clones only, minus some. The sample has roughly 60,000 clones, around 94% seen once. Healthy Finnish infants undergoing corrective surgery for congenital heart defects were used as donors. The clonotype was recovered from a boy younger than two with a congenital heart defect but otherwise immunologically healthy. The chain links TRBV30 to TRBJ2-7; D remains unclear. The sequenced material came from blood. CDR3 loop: CAWSWTAASGEQYF. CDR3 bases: TGTGCCTGGAGCTGGACGGCAGCCTCTGGGGAGCAGTACTTC.